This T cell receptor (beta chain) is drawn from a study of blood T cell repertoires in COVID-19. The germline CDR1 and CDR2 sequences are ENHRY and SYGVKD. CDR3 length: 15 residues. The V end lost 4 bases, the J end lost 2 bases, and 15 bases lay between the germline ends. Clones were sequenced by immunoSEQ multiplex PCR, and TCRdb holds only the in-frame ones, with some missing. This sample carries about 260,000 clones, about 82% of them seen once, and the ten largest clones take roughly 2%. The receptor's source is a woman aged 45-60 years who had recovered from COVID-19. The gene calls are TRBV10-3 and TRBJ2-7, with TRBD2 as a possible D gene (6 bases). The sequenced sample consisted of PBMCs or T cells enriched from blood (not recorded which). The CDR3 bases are TGTGCCATCAGTGCGAGACTAGAGGGAACCTACGAGCAGTACTTC. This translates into CAISARLEGTYEQYF.